What follows describes a single TCR beta chain. This clonotype came up a few times. The antigen it recognizes is unknown. One base away there is no much larger clone; base qualities are not given. The treatment or condition label on this specimen signifies: allogeneic hematopoietic cell transplantation with graft depleted of TCRalphabeta T cells and CD19 B cells. The children who served as transplant recipients had been given grafts of TCRalphabeta/CD19-depleted allogeneic hematopoietic cells. Libraries were prepared through PCR. Instrument used: Illumina HiSeq 2500. TCR libraries were prepared with molecular barcoding, using unique molecular identifiers to normalize TCRbeta repertoire quantification. Using fastp trimming at Q25 and MiXCR clonotype assembly, TCRdb reanalyzed the public sequencing data and kept in-frame beta chains. Rows with one shared CDR3 protein collapse into an entry with the most common genes and DNA. This sample gives about 980,000 distinct CDR3 sequences in total; 25% to 30% of them show up just once. Of the sample, 25% to 35% is held by the ten largest clones.

This sample stems from a study of T-cell reconstitution after alpha-beta-depleted transplantation in children (dated by TCRdb to the mid-2010s). The study in broad terms: Using TCR repertoire profiling, the study quantitatively followed how T-cell immune reconstitution unfolded in children after TCRalphabeta/CD19-depleted allogeneic hematopoietic cell transplantation.

Results the study describes overall, beyond this receptor: In some patients, high TCRbeta diversity at day 60 was attributed to recipient T cells and intrathymic progenitors that had survived conditioning. Hyperexpanded clone frequencies declined over subsequent months; after one year, T-cell counts and TCRbeta diversity were mostly attributed to newly produced T cells. The apparently early recovery of alphabetaT-cell counts about two months after transplant reportedly depended on only several hundred rapidly expanded clones that came from non-depleted graft cells.

V is reduced by 4 bases and J by 8 bases, leaving a spacing of 11 bases between them. Taken from the germline V gene, the CDR1 and CDR2 loops are MDHEN and SYDVKM. Reading from cysteine to phenylalanine, the CDR3 counts 12 amino acids. Solely the CDR3 DNA is kept, with 36 bases framed from the first base. The sequences come from PBMCs, mostly from graft donor cells, collected 360 days after TCRalphabeta/CD19-depleted stem cell transplant. The chain joins TRBV28 to TRBJ1-1; the D gene cannot be named for sure. The clonotype was recovered from a boy in the first two years of life who had a stem cell transplant for SCID, so the T cells may come from the graft donor. The nucleotide sequence reads TGTGCCAGCAGTTCCCGGGCCCCGGAAGCTTTCTTT. Its product reads: CASSSRAPEAFF. Joined to the reference TRBV28 and TRBJ1-1 proteins, this CDR3 gives the full variable domain: DVKVTQSSRYLVKRTGEKVFLECVQDMDHENMFWYRQDPGLGLRLIYFSYDVKMKEKGDIPEGYSVSREKKERFSLILESASTNQTSMYLCASSSRAPEAFFGQGTRLTVV.